A selection of T cell receptor beta chains follows, all from one sample in a study of blood T cell repertoires in COVID-19. Some clones are missing from TCRdb's copy, which holds only in-frame ones; the method was immunoSEQ multiplex PCR. The data contain approximately 150,000 clones, approximately 81% of them singletons. The sequencing sample was made of PBMCs or T cells enriched from blood (not recorded which). All receptors come from a woman in her fifties or sixties who had recovered from COVID-19. Each CDR3 is given with its conserved first and last residue. The D gene is left open where the match is weak. Clone size appears in some rows only: once, few, many, or a class for an expanded clone.

D	V	size	CDR3
TRBD1	TRBV6-6	NA	CASSSTGATNYGYTF
NA	TRBV5-4	NA	CASRFSGASTDTQYF
TRBD1	TRBV5-4	NA	CASRSAGTGGLHNEQFF
NA	TRBV7-8	NA	CASRTQPREQFF
NA	TRBV20-1	NA	CSAREGGEQYF
NA	TRBV7-9	NA	CASSKGLSSYNEQFF
TRBD1	TRBV6-1	NA	CASSEGQGNYGYTF
TRBD2	TRBV7-8	NA	CASTPRLAGAWYNEQFF
NA	TRBV6-6	NA	CASRLTGGNTIYF
TRBD1	TRBV20-1	once	CSASYRGDNSPLHF
TRBD2	TRBV5-1	NA	CASSWSGINEQFF
TRBD2	TRBV23-1	NA	CASSQTPGGRAKNEQFF
TRBD2	TRBV6-2/TRBV6-3	NA	CASSYSGGAFGEQYF
TRBD1	TRBV7-2	NA	CASSREGQLSGNTIYF
NA	TRBV7-2	NA	CASSNRRAGEKLFF
TRBD1	TRBV5-1	NA	CASSAQGMGQPQHF
NA	TRBV12-3/TRBV12-4	NA	CASSLTGKDTQYF
NA	TRBV3-1/TRBV3-2	NA	CASSHNPGAETQYF
NA	TRBV19	NA	CASSPVYPTVSYGYTF
NA	TRBV7-2	NA	CASSLVVGGLYEQYF
TRBD1	TRBV24-1	NA	CATSDAGTGGTGELFF
TRBD2	TRBV5-1	once	CASSLRTSGTYNEQFF
TRBD2	TRBV7-2	NA	CASSSGLAGGGTDTQYF
TRBD2	TRBV5-1	NA	CASSSTTSGPETQYF
NA	TRBV14	NA	CASSQGTPGNTIYF
NA	TRBV7-2	NA	CASSSQTIISTDTQYF
TRBD2	TRBV4-3	NA	CASSQVAGAYEQYF
NA	TRBV7-2	NA	CASSLTMNTEAFF
NA	TRBV6-5	NA	CASGYVAGNSPLHF
TRBD2	TRBV7-2	NA	CASSTQGGGYNEQFF
TRBD2	TRBV7-2	once	CASSLASGGLTDTQYF
NA	TRBV12-3/TRBV12-4	NA	CASSRRDTEAFF
TRBD2	TRBV7-2	NA	CASSLVAGGRSEQFF
TRBD1	TRBV5-1	few	CASNTGTVLYEQYF
NA	TRBV7-8	NA	CASSLALISLETQYF
NA	TRBV11-3	NA	CASRRQKVNTEAFF
NA	TRBV6-5	NA	CASSYSFMGRVTEAFF
NA	TRBV18	NA	CASSLERDSNQPQHF
TRBD1	TRBV5-1	NA	CASSSGTGEYEQYF
TRBD2	TRBV6-1	NA	CASSDPSGIHEQFF
NA	TRBV4-2	many	CASSLGGPSAEQYF
TRBD1	TRBV5-8	few	CASSLATGEVGGEAFF
TRBD2	TRBV7-6	NA	CASSPTSGYEQYF
TRBD1	TRBV27	NA	CASRLDRGIAEAFF
TRBD1	TRBV5-1	NA	CASRLGQGANEKLFF
NA	TRBV6-5	NA	CASSYSRGNEQYF
NA	TRBV5-1	few	CASSLSVGGYTF
NA	TRBV28	few	CASKTQGFEKLFF
TRBD2	TRBV11-2	NA	CASSLAPSGAYNEQFF
TRBD2	TRBV9	NA	CASSEFASGSVTDTQYF
TRBD1	TRBV6-2/TRBV6-3	NA	CASSYTAGTGAGNQPQHF
TRBD1	TRBV5-6	NA	CASSFLDRIIHEQYF
NA	TRBV18	NA	CASSPAGVDNQPQHF
NA	TRBV4-3	NA	CASSPHSLGEQFF
TRBD1	TRBV5-1	NA	CASRTGGNTGELFF
NA	TRBV7-2	NA	CASVTGSPPNGYTF
TRBD1	TRBV7-9	NA	CASSATGGKGNQPQHF
NA	TRBV7-2	NA	CASSRTVSYNEQFF
TRBD2	TRBV27	NA	CASSLAGVKNIQYF
TRBD1	TRBV7-2	NA	CASSSGDRLRDYTF